This record covers a single T cell receptor (beta chain). The CDR3 covers 16 residues. Germline V gene data show CDR1 as MGHRA and CDR2 as YSYEKL. The trim removed 0 bases at V and 8 bases at J, leaving 9 bases unmatched. This record comes from a study of blood T cell repertoires in COVID-19. Study context: Samples came from the United States, Italy and Spain, spanning acute and convalescent COVID-19. Sources were T cells, B-cell-depleted T cells, or PBMCs; the material itself was cDNA or gDNA.

The repertoire was sequenced with immunoSEQ multiplex PCR; TCRdb's copy has only in-frame clones and lacks some. The table has 75,000 to 90,000 clones, just under 85% seen once; the top ten hold 15% to 20%. Sequences were obtained from peripheral blood. The origin of this receptor is a man older than 75 with active or convalescent COVID-19. This chain links TRBV4-1 with TRBJ2-1; 8 bases map to TRBD2. CDR3 coding DNA: TGCGCCAGCAGCCAAGATCAGCGGGGGTCGGTCTATGAGCAGTTCTTC. It yields the protein CASSQDQRGSVYEQFF.